This record looks at one T cell receptor beta chain sequence and its context. Its antigen is unknown. This CDR3 is built from 14 residues. J was trimmed by 9 bases and V by 5 bases; bases with no gene match: 8. Looked up from germline, CDR1 is DFQATT and CDR2 is SNEGSKA (reference sequence). Through a sample-barcoded 5' primer and a J-beta primer mix, a second PCR was run for roughly 7 to 11 cycles. Any given sample supplied a minimum of 2.5 million CDR3-containing paired-end reads. TCRdb passed the 5' RACE reads through MiXCR, listing each CDR3 protein once. Here the sample spans roughly 800,000 distinct CDR3 sequences, roughly 60% being singletons. Each sample yielded at least 6 micrograms of PBMC total RNA. This entry belongs to a study of blood T cells in healthy people across ages. Study-level points and caveats: What prevented conclusive comparison of naive and antigen-experienced cells was that PBMCs were unsorted. More naive CD4+ cells and higher diversity marked long-lived donors relative to aged donors.

Sequencing input: blood. V is TRBV20-1 and J is TRBJ2-1; 12 bases align to TRBD2. The source is a man aged 30 to 39 in good health. The CDR3 sequence: CSARLAGEFGEQFF. The CDR3 nucleotides are TGCAGTGCTCGACTAGCGGGAGAGTTCGGTGAGCAGTTCTTC.